A selection of T cell receptor beta chains follows, all from one sample in a study of T cell responses to AZD1222 COVID-19 vaccine. Method: immunoSEQ multiplex PCR; TCRdb's copy keeps in-frame clones and lacks some. The sample carries tens of thousands of clones, about 90% recorded once. Material: peripheral blood, obtained on day 0 of AZD1222 vaccination. The receptors come from an adult in good health. Each CDR3 is given with its conserved first and last residue. The order of the fields is clone size, J gene, D gene, V gene, CDR3 protein, CDR3 DNA. D genes are given only for firm matches. Clone size, where shown, is once, few, many, or a class for clones that have expanded.

>once|TRBJ1-4|NA|TRBV2
CASSRTVKKLFF
TGTGCCAGCAGTCGGACAGTAAAAAAACTGTTTTTT
>NA|TRBJ2-7|NA|TRBV28
CASRANSYEQYF
TGTGCCAGCAGGGCGAACAGCTACGAGCAGTACTTC
>NA|TRBJ1-2|TRBD1|TRBV5-1
CASSTGQGRNGYTF
TGCGCCAGCAGCACAGGACAGGGCCGGAATGGCTACACCTTC
>NA|TRBJ1-1|NA|TRBV6-5
CASVSEKGTEAFF
TGTGCCAGCGTGTCAGAGAAGGGTACTGAAGCTTTCTTT
>NA|TRBJ2-6|NA|TRBV6-5
CASSYRGSGANVLTF
TGTGCCAGCAGTTACCGCGGCTCTGGGGCCAACGTCCTGACTTTC
>NA|TRBJ1-4|NA|TRBV12-3/TRBV12-4
CASSFGGFEKLFF
TGTGCCAGCAGTTTCGGGGGTTTTGAAAAACTGTTTTTT
>NA|TRBJ2-5|NA|TRBV4-1
CASSLTQGETQYF
TGCGCCAGCAGCCTCACTCAGGGAGAGACCCAGTACTTC
>medium-sized|TRBJ2-1|NA|TRBV3-1/TRBV3-2
CASSHSRDRTYNEQFF
TGTGCCAGCAGCCACTCGAGGGACCGGACCTACAATGAGCAGTTCTTC
>once|TRBJ2-2|NA|TRBV6-5
CASSYKPRGVGELFF
TGTGCCAGCAGTTACAAGCCTAGGGGCGTCGGGGAGCTGTTTTTT
>NA|TRBJ1-5|TRBD1|TRBV5-8
CASRRQGLSNQPQHF
TGTGCCAGCAGAAGACAGGGGCTTAGCAATCAGCCCCAGCATTTT
>NA|TRBJ2-7|TRBD2|TRBV2
CASSEGRLAGYEQYF
TGTGCCAGCAGTGAAGGTCGGCTAGCGGGATACGAGCAGTACTTC